This passage covers 16 T cell receptor beta chains from one sample sequenced in a study of blood T cell repertoires in COVID-19. Data came from immunoSEQ multiplex PCR; TCRdb stores just in-frame clones and leaves some out. The sample includes about 46,000 clones, roughly 88% of them seen just once. Sequences were obtained from peripheral blood. The receptors derive from a man aged 45-65 years with acute or convalescent COVID-19.

This sequence joins TRBV5-4 and TRBJ2-3; D call uncertain. Germline-derived CDR1 and CDR2 are SGHNT and YYREEE (reference sequence). V lost 1 base, J lost 5 bases, and 8 bases lay in between. The CDR3 length is 13 residues. CDR3 sequence: CASSLFFQDTQYF. The CDR3 DNA is TGTGCCAGCAGCTTGTTTTTTCAAGATACGCAGTATTTT.

The CDR3 nucleotides are TGTGCCAGCAGCTTAAAATTTGACAGCTCCTATAATTCACCCCTCCACTTT. This sequence encodes CASSLKFDSSYNSPLHF. The rearrangement links TRBV7-2 to TRBJ1-6; weak D call: TRBD1 (5 bases). Germline CDR1 reads SGHTA; CDR2 reads FQGNSA. This CDR3 comprises 17 residues. The V gene lost 2 bases and the J gene lost 0 bases, with 11 bases spanning the gap.

V gene TRBV11-2 combines with J gene TRBJ2-5, with 10 bases aligning to TRBD2. CDR1 is SGHAT, CDR2 FQNNGV, per germline. This CDR3 region has 16 residues. Trimming removed 1 base from V and 3 bases from J; junction bases left unmatched: 5. CDR3 in amino acids: CASSLGSLAGEETQYF. The CDR3 DNA reads TGTGCCAGCAGCTTAGGGTCTCTAGCGGGAGAAGAGACCCAGTACTTC.

The rearrangement uses TRBV6-5 and TRBJ2-2; tentative D call: TRBD2 (5 bases). Trimming removed 7 bases at V and 4 bases at J, with 13 bases between. The CDR3 has 14 amino acids. Germline CDR1 MNHEY, CDR2 SVGAGI. The CDR3, as DNA: TGTGCCAGCACCCAAGGACTTATCACCGGGGAGCTGTTTTTT. Its protein is CASTQGLITGELFF.

This clone appeared a few times. This sequence joins TRBV11-3 and TRBJ1-3, with D unresolved. CDR3 length: 15 amino acids. CDR1 and CDR2 from the germline V gene are SGHNT and YENEEA. Trimming took 6 bases from V and 0 from J, leaving 12 bases between them. CDR3 bases: TGTGCCAGCAGTAGCAAGGTCGACTCTGGAAACACCATATATTTT. The encoded protein is CASSSKVDSGNTIYF.

On this clone: At one boundary the junction diverges from the germline segment, which might be a read error. The chain employs TRBV18 and TRBJ1-2; D might be TRBD1 (5 bases). Germline-derived CDR1 and CDR2 are KGHSH and LQKENI. This CDR3 region has 15 residues. The CDR3 is CASSPDSDSYYGYTF. The CDR3, as DNA: TGTGCCAGTTCACCAGACAGCGACAGCTACTATGGCTACACCTTC. The variable domain in full, with the rest retrieved from reference TRBV18 and TRBJ1-2, is NAGVMQNPRHLVRRRGQEARLRCSPMKGHSHVYWYRQLPEEGLKFMVYLQKENIIDESGMPKERFSAEFPKEGPSILRIQQVVRGDSAAYFCASSPDSDSYYGYTFGSGTRLTVV.

This rearrangement joins TRBV6-1 to TRBJ1-2; D call uncertain. CDR3 length: 13 amino acids. V shed 1 base and J shed 4 bases, with 7 bases lying between them. CDR1 and CDR2 from the germline V gene are MNHNS and SASEGT. DNA for the CDR3: TGTGCCAGCAGTGAAGGAGGCAGCTATGGCTACACCTTC. Translation: CASSEGGSYGYTF.

V and J are TRBV2 and TRBJ2-7; 8 nucleotides line up with TRBD1. The CDR3 covers 13 residues. The germline V gene encodes CDR1 SNHLY and CDR2 FYNNEI. V lost 4 bases and J lost 3; bases outside the gene matches: 2. CDR3 in DNA: TGTGCCAGCAGTGCCAGGGGGCTCTACGAGCAGTACTTC. Encoded protein: CASSARGLYEQYF. Based on the CDR3 plus reference TRBV2 and TRBJ2-7, the full variable domain is EPEVTQTPSHQVTQMGQEVILRCVPISNHLYFYWYRQILGQKVEFLVSFYNNEISEKSEIFDDQFSVERPDGSNFTLKIRSTKLEDSAMYFCASSARGLYEQYFGPGTRLTVT.

This CDR3 is CASSPRGLAYEQYF. The CDR3 region has the DNA TGTGCCAGCAGCCCGAGGGGACTAGCCTACGAGCAGTACTTC. The genes are TRBV5-5 and TRBJ2-7; the match to TRBD2 covers 8 bases. CDR3 length: 14 residues. Germline CDR1 reads SGHKS; CDR2 reads YYEKEE (reference sequence). V shed 4 bases and J 2 bases; nucleotides not matched to a gene: 5.

The chain employs TRBV5-4 and TRBJ2-3, with TRBD2 identical over 8 bases. V dropped 4 bases and J dropped 8; count of bases not matched to a gene: 18. Per germline, CDR1 SGHNT and CDR2 YYREEE (reference sequence). This CDR3 is built from 17 residues. CDR3 DNA sequence: TGTGCCAGCAGCAACCCGGGGGCGGGGGGCCCACAGAGTACGCAGTATTTT. It codes for CASSNPGAGGPQSTQYF.

The J gene is TRBJ2-7, the V gene TRBV11-2; possible D gene TRBD1, 6 bases. V was trimmed by 6 bases and J by 7 bases, leaving 16 bases between them. Germline loops: CDR1 SGHAT, CDR2 FQNNGV. The CDR3 sequence is 13 residues long. The CDR3, as DNA: TGTGCCAGCAGTCCGAGGGGGTTTCGTGAGCAGTACTTC. It yields the protein CASSPRGFREQYF.

This sequence joins TRBV24-1 and TRBJ2-5; TRBD1 matches at 10 bases. The CDR3 has 16 residues. J was trimmed by 1 base and V by 3 bases; bases with no gene match: 4. The V gene's germline CDR1 is KGHDR and CDR2 SFDVKD. The CDR3 sequence is CATSDPRTGGQETQYF. The CDR3 DNA follows: TGTGCCACCAGTGATCCTCGGACAGGGGGCCAAGAGACCCAGTACTTC.

This clone was recorded once. The CDR3 nucleotides read TGTGCCAGCAGCCGGGACAGAAGTCACAATGAGCAGTTCTTC. The encoded protein is CASSRDRSHNEQFF. The genes are TRBV2 and TRBJ2-1, with TRBD1 matching over 7 bases. Germline loops: CDR1 SNHLY, CDR2 FYNNEI. The CDR3 extends over 14 amino acids. V was clipped by 6 bases and J by 5 bases; unmatched bases: 7.

The V and J genes are TRBV4-2 and TRBJ1-5; 12 nucleotides agree with TRBD1. CDR1 is LGHNA, CDR2 YNFKEQ, per germline. This CDR3 has 18 amino acids. Trimming cost V 3 bases and J 5 bases; bases outside gene matches: 11. Written as DNA, the CDR3 is TGTGCCAGCAGCCAGGAGAAGGGACAGGGGGCTTTAGATCAGCCCCAGCATTTT. Translating it yields CASSQEKGQGALDQPQHF.

This chain joins TRBV6-5 and TRBJ1-3; D call uncertain. The CDR3 is made up of 14 amino acids. CDR1 and CDR2 from the germline V gene are MNHEY and SVGAGI. V was cut by 4 bases and J by 2 bases, with 9 bases left in between. The CDR3 here is CASSSRGTGNTIYF. The CDR3 coding sequence is TGTGCCAGCAGTTCGAGAGGAACTGGAAACACCATATATTTT.

The CDR3 region has the DNA TGTGCCAGTAGTATAAATGCGAACTACGAGCAGTACTTC. Protein: CASSINANYEQYF. J is TRBJ2-7 and V is TRBV19, with D unclear. CDR1 LNHDA and CDR2 SQIVND come from the germline V gene (reference sequence). Between the trimmed V and J ends, which lost 2 bases and 3 bases, there was a span of 8 bases. This CDR3 is built from 13 residues.